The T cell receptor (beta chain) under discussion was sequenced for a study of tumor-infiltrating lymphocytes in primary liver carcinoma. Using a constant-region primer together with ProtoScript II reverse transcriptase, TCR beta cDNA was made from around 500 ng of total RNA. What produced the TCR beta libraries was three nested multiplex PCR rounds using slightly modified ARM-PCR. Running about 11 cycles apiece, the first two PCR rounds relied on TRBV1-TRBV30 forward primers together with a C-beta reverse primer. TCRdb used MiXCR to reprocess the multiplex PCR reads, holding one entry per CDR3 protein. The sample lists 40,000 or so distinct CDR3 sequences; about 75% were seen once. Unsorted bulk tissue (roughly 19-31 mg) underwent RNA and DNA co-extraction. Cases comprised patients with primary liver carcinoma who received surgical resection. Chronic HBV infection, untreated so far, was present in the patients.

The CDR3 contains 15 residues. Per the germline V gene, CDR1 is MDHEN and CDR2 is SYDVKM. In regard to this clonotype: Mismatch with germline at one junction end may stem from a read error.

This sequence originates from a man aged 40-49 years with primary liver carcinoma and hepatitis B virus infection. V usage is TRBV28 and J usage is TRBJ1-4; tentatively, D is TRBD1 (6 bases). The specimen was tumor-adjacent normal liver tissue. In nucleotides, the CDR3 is TGTGCCAGCAGTTTATACAGGGTGCCGGTTGAAGAACTGTTTTTT. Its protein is CASSLYRVPVEELFF.